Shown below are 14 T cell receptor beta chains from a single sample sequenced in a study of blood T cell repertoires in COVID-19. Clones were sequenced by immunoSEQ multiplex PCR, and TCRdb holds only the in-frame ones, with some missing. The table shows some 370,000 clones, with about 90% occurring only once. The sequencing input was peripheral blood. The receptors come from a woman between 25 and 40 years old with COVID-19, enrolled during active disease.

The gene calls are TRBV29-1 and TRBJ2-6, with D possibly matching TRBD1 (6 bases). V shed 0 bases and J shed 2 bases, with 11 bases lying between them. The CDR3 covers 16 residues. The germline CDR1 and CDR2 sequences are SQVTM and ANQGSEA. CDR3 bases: TGCAGCGTTGAAGACAGGGGATTACCTGGGGCCAACGTCCTGACTTTC. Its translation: CSVEDRGLPGANVLTF.

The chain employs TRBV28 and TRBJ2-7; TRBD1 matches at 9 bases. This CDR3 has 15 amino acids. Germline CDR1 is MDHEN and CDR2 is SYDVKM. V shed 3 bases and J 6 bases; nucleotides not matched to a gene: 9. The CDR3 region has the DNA TGTGCCAGCAGTTTTCCCGGGACAGGGCGCCCCGAGCAGTACTTC. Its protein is CASSFPGTGRPEQYF.

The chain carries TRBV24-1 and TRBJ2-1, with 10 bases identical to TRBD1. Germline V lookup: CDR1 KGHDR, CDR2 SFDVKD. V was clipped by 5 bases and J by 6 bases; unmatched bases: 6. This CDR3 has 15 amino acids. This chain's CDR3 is CATSVAGQGSNEQFF. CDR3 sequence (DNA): TGTGCCACCAGTGTAGCGGGACAGGGGTCCAATGAGCAGTTCTTC.

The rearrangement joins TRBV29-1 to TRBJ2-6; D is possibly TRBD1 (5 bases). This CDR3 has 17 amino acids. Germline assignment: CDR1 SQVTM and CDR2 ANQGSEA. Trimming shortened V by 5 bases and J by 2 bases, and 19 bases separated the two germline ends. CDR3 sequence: CSVFDSRLGAGANVLTF. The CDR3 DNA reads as TGCAGCGTTTTCGACAGCCGGCTTGGGGCTGGGGCCAACGTCCTGACTTTC.

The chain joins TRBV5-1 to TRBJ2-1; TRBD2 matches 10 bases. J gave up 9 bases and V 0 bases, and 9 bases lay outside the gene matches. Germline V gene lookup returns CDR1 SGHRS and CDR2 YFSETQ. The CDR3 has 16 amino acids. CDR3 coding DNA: TGCGCCAGCAGCTTGGGTCCCAGCGGGAGGGCCTCTGAGCAGTTCTTC. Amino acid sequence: CASSLGPSGRASEQFF.

The CDR3 DNA reads as TGTGCCAGCAGTGAGCCGCGGATGGTGTTTTTT. This codes for CASSEPRMVFF. The chain employs TRBV6-1 and TRBJ1-4, with unresolved D. Germline loops: CDR1 MNHNS, CDR2 SASEGT. The CDR3 loop spans 11 amino acids. Trimming removed 3 bases from V and 15 bases from J, with 11 bases in between.

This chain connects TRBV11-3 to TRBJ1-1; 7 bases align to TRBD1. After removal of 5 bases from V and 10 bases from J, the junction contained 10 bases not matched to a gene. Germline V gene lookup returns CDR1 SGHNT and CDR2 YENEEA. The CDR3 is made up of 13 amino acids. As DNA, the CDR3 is TGTGCCAGCAGCGCTTCAACGACAGGGAGAGCTTTCTTT. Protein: CASSASTTGRAFF. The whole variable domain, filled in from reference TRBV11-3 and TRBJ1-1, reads EAGVVQSPRYKIIEKKQPVAFWCNPISGHNTLYWYLQNLGQGPELLIRYENEEAVDDSQLPKDRFSAERLKGVDSTLKIQPAELGDSAVYLCASSASTTGRAFFGQGTRLTVV.

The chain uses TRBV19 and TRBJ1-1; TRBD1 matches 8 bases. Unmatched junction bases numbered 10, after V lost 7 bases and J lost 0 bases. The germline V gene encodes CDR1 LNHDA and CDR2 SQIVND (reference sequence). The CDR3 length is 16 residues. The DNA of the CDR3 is TGTGCCAGTACCCTGACAGGGGCTAATATGAACACTGAAGCTTTCTTT. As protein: CASTLTGANMNTEAFF.

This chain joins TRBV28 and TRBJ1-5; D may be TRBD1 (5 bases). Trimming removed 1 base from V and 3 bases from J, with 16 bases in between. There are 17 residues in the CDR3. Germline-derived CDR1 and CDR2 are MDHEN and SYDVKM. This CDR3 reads CASSLYIGVGDNQPQHF. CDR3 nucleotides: TGTGCCAGCAGTTTATATATAGGGGTAGGGGACAATCAGCCCCAGCATTTT.

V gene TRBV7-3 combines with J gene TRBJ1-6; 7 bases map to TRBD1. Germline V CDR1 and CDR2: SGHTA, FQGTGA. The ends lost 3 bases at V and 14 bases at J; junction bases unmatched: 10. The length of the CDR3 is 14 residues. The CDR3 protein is CASSLAGGNGALHF. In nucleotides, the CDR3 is TGTGCCAGCAGCTTGGCAGGGGGAAACGGGGCCCTCCACTTT.

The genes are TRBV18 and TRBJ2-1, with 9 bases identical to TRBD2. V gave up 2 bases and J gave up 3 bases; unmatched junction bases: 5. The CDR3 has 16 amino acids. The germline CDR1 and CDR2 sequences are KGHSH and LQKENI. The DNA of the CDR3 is TGTGCCAGCTCACCAGCGGGAGGGCCTCTCTACAATGAGCAGTTCTTC. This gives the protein CASSPAGGPLYNEQFF.

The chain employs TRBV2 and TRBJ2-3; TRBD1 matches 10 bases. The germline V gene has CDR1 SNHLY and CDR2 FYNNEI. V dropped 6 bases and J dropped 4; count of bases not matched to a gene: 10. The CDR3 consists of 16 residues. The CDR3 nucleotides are TGTGCCAGCAGCGCGGTATGGACAGGGGGACCAGATACGCAGTATTTT. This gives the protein CASSAVWTGGPDTQYF.

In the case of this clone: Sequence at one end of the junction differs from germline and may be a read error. The CDR3 DNA reads as TGTGCCGGCAGCTTAGATGGCCGATTACCAGATACGCAGTATTTT. Translated: CAGSLDGRLPDTQYF. The chain recombines TRBV7-2 with TRBJ2-3; no clear D. Germline V gives CDR1 SGHTA, CDR2 FQGNSA. This CDR3 contains 15 residues.

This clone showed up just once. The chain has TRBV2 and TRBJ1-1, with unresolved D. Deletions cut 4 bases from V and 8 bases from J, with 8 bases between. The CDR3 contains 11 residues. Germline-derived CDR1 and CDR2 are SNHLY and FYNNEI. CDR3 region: CASSGHEEAFF. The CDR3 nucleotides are TGTGCCAGCAGTGGACACGAGGAAGCTTTCTTT.